This T cell receptor beta chain was obtained from a study of blood T cell repertoires in COVID-19. J was trimmed by 7 bases and V by 4 bases; bases with no gene match: 11. Per germline, CDR1 SNHLY and CDR2 FYNNEI. The CDR3 length is 16 residues. Data came from immunoSEQ multiplex PCR; TCRdb stores just in-frame clones and leaves some out. The sample carries about 270,000 clones, 80% to 95% recorded once. V is TRBV2 and J is TRBJ2-1; 9 bases fit TRBD1. The source material was PBMCs or T cells enriched from blood (not recorded which). The clonotype comes from a man aged 35 to 55 who had been exposed to COVID-19. The DNA for the CDR3 is TGTGCCAGCAGTGCCGGTAACAGGGGGCGAGGAAATGAGCAGTTCTTC. This codes for CASSAGNRGRGNEQFF.